Listed below are T cell receptor beta chains from one sample, sequenced in a study of cytomegalovirus exposure and HLA in healthy donors. Measured with immunoSEQ multiplex PCR; TCRdb has only the in-frame clones, and not every one. This sample has about 120,000 clones, with about 75% found just once. Material for sequencing was PBMCs. The source is a man aged 55 to 70 in good health and CMV-seropositive. The CDR3 runs from the conserved cysteine through the conserved F or W. Clone size is given for some rows only: seen once, a few or many times, or a class if the clone is expanded.

clone size: few
J gene: NA
CDR3 length: 15
V gene: TRBV7-6
CDR3 protein: CASSFSGSGRYEQYF

clone size: NA
J gene: NA
CDR3 length: 13
V gene: TRBV5-1
CDR3 protein: CTSSRGSDYEQYF

clone size: NA
J gene: NA
CDR3 length: 14
V gene: TRBV7-2
CDR3 protein: CASSLHRGPYEQYF

clone size: NA
J gene: TRBJ1-5
CDR3 length: 16
V gene: TRBV27
CDR3 protein: CASSTLAGTPTQPQHF

clone size: NA
J gene: TRBJ1-6
CDR3 length: 17
V gene: TRBV5-6
CDR3 protein: CASSPVGDRGNNSPLHF

clone size: NA
J gene: TRBJ2-5
CDR3 length: 16
V gene: TRBV18
CDR3 protein: CASSPPSGRFQETQYF

clone size: NA
J gene: TRBJ2-7
CDR3 length: 12
V gene: TRBV10-1
CDR3 protein: CATSDREYEQYF

clone size: NA
J gene: TRBJ2-7
CDR3 length: 12
V gene: TRBV7-9
CDR3 protein: CASSLELREQYF

clone size: few
J gene: TRBJ1-5
CDR3 length: 14
V gene: TRBV19
CDR3 protein: CASSFGRGNQPQHF

clone size: once
J gene: TRBJ2-1
CDR3 length: 15
V gene: TRBV7-9
CDR3 protein: CASSLMGGPEGEQFF

clone size: NA
J gene: TRBJ1-1
CDR3 length: 15
V gene: TRBV29-1
CDR3 protein: CSVGKAIRGGAGAFF

clone size: NA
J gene: TRBJ1-4
CDR3 length: 15
V gene: TRBV13
CDR3 protein: CASSTHRGPNEKLFF

clone size: NA
J gene: TRBJ1-2
CDR3 length: 11
V gene: TRBV20-1
CDR3 protein: CSGTEIYGYTF

clone size: once
J gene: TRBJ2-7
CDR3 length: 11
V gene: TRBV7-2
CDR3 protein: CASSVGSEQYF

clone size: NA
J gene: TRBJ2-7
CDR3 length: 11
V gene: TRBV27
CDR3 protein: CASQQGYEQYF

clone size: once
J gene: TRBJ2-1
CDR3 length: 15
V gene: TRBV10-1
CDR3 protein: CASSEQGAPYNEQFF

clone size: NA
J gene: TRBJ1-6
CDR3 length: 12
V gene: TRBV6-6
CDR3 protein: CASNGGNSPLHF

clone size: NA
J gene: TRBJ1-2
CDR3 length: 14
V gene: TRBV5-4
CDR3 protein: CASSSPRGNYGYTF

clone size: few
J gene: TRBJ2-7
CDR3 length: 15
V gene: TRBV5-1
CDR3 protein: CASSTGQGSTYEQYF

clone size: NA
J gene: TRBJ1-5
CDR3 length: 16
V gene: TRBV6-1
CDR3 protein: CASSEMSFYSNQPQHF

clone size: once
J gene: TRBJ1-1
CDR3 length: 15
V gene: TRBV19
CDR3 protein: CASSMAPGMNTEAFF

clone size: NA
J gene: TRBJ1-2
CDR3 length: 14
V gene: TRBV5-1
CDR3 protein: CASSLSPRVDGYTF

clone size: NA
J gene: TRBJ2-7
CDR3 length: 17
V gene: TRBV28
CDR3 protein: CASSLLRAGGASYEQYF

clone size: NA
J gene: TRBJ2-1
CDR3 length: 15
V gene: TRBV7-9
CDR3 protein: CASSHGSGVYNEQFF

clone size: NA
J gene: TRBJ1-1
CDR3 length: 12
V gene: TRBV29-1
CDR3 protein: CSAVRQGDEAFF

clone size: NA
J gene: TRBJ2-7
CDR3 length: 18
V gene: TRBV27
CDR3 protein: CASSLSRWGTGVPYEQYF

clone size: NA
J gene: TRBJ1-2
CDR3 length: 15
V gene: TRBV7-8
CDR3 protein: CASSLFTVSNYGYTF

clone size: NA
J gene: TRBJ2-2
CDR3 length: 14
V gene: TRBV28
CDR3 protein: CATQTSRNTGELFF

clone size: NA
J gene: TRBJ2-1
CDR3 length: 16
V gene: TRBV19
CDR3 protein: CASNPFERGTDNEQFF

clone size: NA
J gene: TRBJ2-4
CDR3 length: 16
V gene: TRBV28
CDR3 protein: CASSPGQLLAKNIQYF

clone size: NA
J gene: TRBJ2-3
CDR3 length: 11
V gene: TRBV2
CDR3 protein: CARKDTHTQYF

clone size: NA
J gene: TRBJ1-3
CDR3 length: 13
V gene: TRBV19
CDR3 protein: CASTPRAGNTIYF

clone size: NA
J gene: TRBJ1-1
CDR3 length: 15
V gene: TRBV7-3
CDR3 protein: CASSLTPGGRAEAFF

clone size: NA
J gene: TRBJ2-2
CDR3 length: 16
V gene: TRBV5-1
CDR3 protein: CASSLRSGANTGELFF

clone size: NA
J gene: TRBJ2-3
CDR3 length: 15
V gene: TRBV6-1
CDR3 protein: CASRRTSGVADTQYF

clone size: once
J gene: TRBJ2-7
CDR3 length: 13
V gene: TRBV18
CDR3 protein: CASSPVQGYEQYF

clone size: NA
J gene: TRBJ1-1
CDR3 length: 13
V gene: TRBV10-1
CDR3 protein: CASSDTSNTEAFF

clone size: NA
J gene: TRBJ2-7
CDR3 length: 15
V gene: TRBV7-8
CDR3 protein: CASSLWGRASYEQYF

clone size: NA
J gene: TRBJ2-1
CDR3 length: 14
V gene: TRBV5-1
CDR3 protein: CASSFRAGEREQFF

clone size: NA
J gene: TRBJ2-7
CDR3 length: 15
V gene: TRBV2
CDR3 protein: CASSGDRALAYEQYF

clone size: NA
J gene: TRBJ1-2
CDR3 length: 13
V gene: TRBV18
CDR3 protein: CASSPGGDYGYTF

clone size: NA
J gene: TRBJ2-2
CDR3 length: 14
V gene: TRBV5-5
CDR3 protein: CASGSGRYTGELFF

clone size: NA
J gene: TRBJ2-1
CDR3 length: 16
V gene: TRBV9
CDR3 protein: CASSPGRGSSYNEQFF

clone size: NA
J gene: TRBJ2-1
CDR3 length: 16
V gene: TRBV5-1
CDR3 protein: CASSLGGTSLTSEQFF

clone size: NA
J gene: TRBJ1-2
CDR3 length: 15
V gene: TRBV14
CDR3 protein: CASSPPGTVGYGYTF

clone size: NA
J gene: TRBJ2-7
CDR3 length: 13
V gene: TRBV2
CDR3 protein: CASEGGTGDEQYF

clone size: NA
J gene: NA
CDR3 length: 15
V gene: TRBV27
CDR3 protein: CASSRAPGTSYEQYF

clone size: NA
J gene: NA
CDR3 length: 14
V gene: TRBV29-1
CDR3 protein: CSVLPGQGPYEQYF

clone size: NA
J gene: TRBJ1-2
CDR3 length: 15
V gene: TRBV6-5
CDR3 protein: CASSYSRVVMRGYTF

clone size: few
J gene: TRBJ1-4
CDR3 length: 14
V gene: TRBV4-2
CDR3 protein: CASSQDRVNEKLFF

clone size: few
J gene: TRBJ2-1
CDR3 length: 13
V gene: TRBV6-5
CDR3 protein: CASMRRSYNEQFF

clone size: NA
J gene: TRBJ2-5
CDR3 length: 15
V gene: TRBV18
CDR3 protein: CASSPPSQIQETQYF

clone size: NA
J gene: TRBJ1-4
CDR3 length: 15
V gene: TRBV5-1
CDR3 protein: CASSLAGTDNEKLFF

clone size: NA
J gene: TRBJ2-7
CDR3 length: 16
V gene: TRBV4-2
CDR3 protein: CASSQDGTGRSNEQYF

clone size: NA
J gene: TRBJ2-7
CDR3 length: 12
V gene: TRBV7-2
CDR3 protein: CASSQFRYEQYF

clone size: NA
J gene: TRBJ1-1
CDR3 length: 18
V gene: TRBV7-9
CDR3 protein: CASSFHMFWGQMNTEAFF

clone size: few
J gene: TRBJ2-5
CDR3 length: 15
V gene: TRBV5-6
CDR3 protein: CASSPRTGWGETQYF

clone size: NA
J gene: TRBJ1-6
CDR3 length: 16
V gene: TRBV18
CDR3 protein: CASSSGQGASDSPLHF

clone size: NA
J gene: TRBJ2-2
CDR3 length: 16
V gene: TRBV7-3
CDR3 protein: CASSLIGGSSTGELFF